This TCR beta chain is from a study of tumor and adjacent non-tumor tissue in lung cancer. Findings of the study overall: Top 100 clones took a larger repertoire share in normal lung. TCR diversity was significantly greater in tumor than normal lung tissue.

This clonotype was observed a few times. Antigen unknown. A modified ARM-PCR protocol with three rounds of nested PCR amplified TCRbeta. TCRdb re-analysed the multiplex PCR reads in MiXCR, keeping a single row per CDR3 protein. The sample shows roughly 65,000 distinct CDR3 sequences, just under 60% of them seen only once. The CDR3 length is 14 residues. CDR1 and CDR2 (germline): MNHEY, SVGAGI. The V end was cut by 1 base, the J end by 4 bases, with 7 bases between. This sample's RNA came from whole unsorted tissue. Between August and November 2014, newly diagnosed, chemotherapy-naive lung cancer patients underwent thoracic surgery in China.

The source of this sequence is a man in his fifties with non-small cell lung cancer. This chain joins TRBV6-5 and TRBJ2-2; no reliable D call. Sequences were obtained from lung tumor tissue. The CDR3 DNA is TGTGCCAGCAGTTACTTCCCTAGCACCGGGGAGCTGTTTTTT. It encodes CASSYFPSTGELFF.